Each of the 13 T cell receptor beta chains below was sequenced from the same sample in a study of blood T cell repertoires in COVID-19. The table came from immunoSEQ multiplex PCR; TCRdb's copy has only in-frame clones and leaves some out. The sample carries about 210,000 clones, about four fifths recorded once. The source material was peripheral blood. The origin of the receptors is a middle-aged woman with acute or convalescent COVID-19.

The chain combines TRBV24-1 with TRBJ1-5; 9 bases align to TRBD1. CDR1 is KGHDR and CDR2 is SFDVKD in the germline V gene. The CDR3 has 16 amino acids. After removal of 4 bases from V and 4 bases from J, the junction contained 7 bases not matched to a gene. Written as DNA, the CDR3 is TGTGCCACCAGTGAGGGACAGGGTCGAATGAATCAGCCCCAGCATTTT. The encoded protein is CATSEGQGRMNQPQHF.

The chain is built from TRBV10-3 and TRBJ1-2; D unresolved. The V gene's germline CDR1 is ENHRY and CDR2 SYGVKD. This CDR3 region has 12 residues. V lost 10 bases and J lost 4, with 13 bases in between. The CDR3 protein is CASRPEGYGYTF. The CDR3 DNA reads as TGTGCCAGCCGGCCCGAGGGCTATGGCTACACCTTC.

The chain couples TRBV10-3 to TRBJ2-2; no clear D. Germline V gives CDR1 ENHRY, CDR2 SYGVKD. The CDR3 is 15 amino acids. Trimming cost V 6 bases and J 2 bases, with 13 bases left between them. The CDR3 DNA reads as TGTGCCATCAGGGGCTTCGAAATTAACACCGGGGAGCTGTTTTTT. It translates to CAIRGFEINTGELFF.

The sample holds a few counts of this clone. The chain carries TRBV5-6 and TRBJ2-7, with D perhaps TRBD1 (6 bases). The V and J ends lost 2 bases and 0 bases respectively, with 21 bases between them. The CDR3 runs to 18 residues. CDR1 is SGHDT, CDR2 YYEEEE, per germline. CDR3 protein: CASSLPPDDRPLSYEQYF. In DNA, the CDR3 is TGTGCCAGCAGCTTACCCCCTGATGACAGGCCTCTCTCCTACGAGCAGTACTTC.

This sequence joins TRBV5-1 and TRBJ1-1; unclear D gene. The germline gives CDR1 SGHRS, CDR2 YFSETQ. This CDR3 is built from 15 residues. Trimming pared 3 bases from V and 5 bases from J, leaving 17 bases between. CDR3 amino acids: CASSSSPFFGTEAFF. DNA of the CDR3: TGCGCCAGCAGCTCGTCCCCCTTTTTCGGGACTGAAGCTTTCTTT.

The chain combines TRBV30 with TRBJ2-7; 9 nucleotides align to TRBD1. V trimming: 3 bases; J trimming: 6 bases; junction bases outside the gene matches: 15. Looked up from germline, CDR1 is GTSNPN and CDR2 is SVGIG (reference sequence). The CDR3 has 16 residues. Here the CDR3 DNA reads TGTGCCTGGAGCCCATATCAACCCGGGACAGGGCTCGAGCAGTACTTC. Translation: CAWSPYQPGTGLEQYF.

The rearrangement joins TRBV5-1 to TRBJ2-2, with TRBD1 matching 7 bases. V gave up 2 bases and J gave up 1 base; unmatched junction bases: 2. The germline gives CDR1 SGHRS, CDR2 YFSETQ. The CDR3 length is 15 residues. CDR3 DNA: TGCGCCAGCAGCTTCAGGACAGGGAACACCGGGGAGCTGTTTTTT. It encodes CASSFRTGNTGELFF.

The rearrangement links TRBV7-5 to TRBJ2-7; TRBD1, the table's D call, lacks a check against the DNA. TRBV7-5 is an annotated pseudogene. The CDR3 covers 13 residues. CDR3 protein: CARSLAQTYEQYF. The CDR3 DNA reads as TGTGCCAGAAGCTTAGCACAGACCTACGAGCAGTACTTC.

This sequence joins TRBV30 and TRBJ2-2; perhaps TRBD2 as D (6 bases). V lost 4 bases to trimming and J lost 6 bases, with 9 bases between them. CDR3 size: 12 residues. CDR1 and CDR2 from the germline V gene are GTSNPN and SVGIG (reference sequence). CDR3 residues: CAWMEGSGELFF. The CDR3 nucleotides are TGTGCCTGGATGGAGGGGTCCGGGGAGCTGTTTTTT.

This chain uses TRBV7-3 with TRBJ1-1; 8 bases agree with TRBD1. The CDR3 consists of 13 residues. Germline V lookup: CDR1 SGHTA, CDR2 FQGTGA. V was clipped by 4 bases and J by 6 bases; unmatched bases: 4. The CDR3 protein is CASSSQTGAEAFF. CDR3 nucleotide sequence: TGTGCCAGCAGCTCTCAGACAGGGGCTGAAGCTTTCTTT.

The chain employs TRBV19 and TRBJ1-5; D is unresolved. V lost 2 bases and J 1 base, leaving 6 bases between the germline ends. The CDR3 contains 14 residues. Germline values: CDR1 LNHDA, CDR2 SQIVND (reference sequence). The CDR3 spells CASSITSSNQPQHF. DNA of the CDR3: TGTGCCAGTAGTATAACATCCAGCAATCAGCCCCAGCATTTT.

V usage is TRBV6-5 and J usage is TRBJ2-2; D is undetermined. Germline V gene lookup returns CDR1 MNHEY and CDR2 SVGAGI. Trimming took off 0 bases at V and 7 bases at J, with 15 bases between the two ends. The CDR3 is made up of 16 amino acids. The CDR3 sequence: CASSYSPRSRYGELFF. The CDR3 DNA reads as TGTGCCAGCAGTTACTCTCCCCGGTCTCGATACGGGGAGCTGTTTTTT.

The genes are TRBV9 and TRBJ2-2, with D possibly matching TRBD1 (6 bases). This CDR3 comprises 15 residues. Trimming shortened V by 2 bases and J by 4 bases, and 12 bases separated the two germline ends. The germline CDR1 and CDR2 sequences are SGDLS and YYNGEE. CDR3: CASSVRDKATGELFF. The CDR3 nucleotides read TGTGCCAGCAGCGTCCGGGACAAGGCCACCGGGGAGCTGTTTTTT.